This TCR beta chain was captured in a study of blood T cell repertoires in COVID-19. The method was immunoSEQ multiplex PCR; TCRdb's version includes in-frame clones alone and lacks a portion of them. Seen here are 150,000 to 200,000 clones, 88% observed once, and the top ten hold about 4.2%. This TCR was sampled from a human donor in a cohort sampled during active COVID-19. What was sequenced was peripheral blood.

CDR3 in DNA: TGTGCCAGCAGTTCGTCGGGACACCTGCCCGAGCAGTACTTC. Translation: CASSSSGHLPEQYF. The chain employs TRBV7-9 and TRBJ2-7, with TRBD1 as a possible D gene (6 bases). Trimming stripped 6 bases from V and 6 bases from J, with 18 bases between. The CDR3 spans 14 residues. Germline loops: CDR1 SEHNR, CDR2 FQNEAQ (reference sequence).